These T cell receptor beta chains were read from a single sample in a study of cytomegalovirus exposure and HLA in healthy donors. The assay was immunoSEQ multiplex PCR, and TCRdb's table has in-frame clones only and misses some. In the table there are 200,000 to 300,000 clones, around four fifths of which are singletons. Sequencing used PBMCs. These receptors originate from a woman in her 40s in good health and CMV-seropositive. Each CDR3 is given with its conserved first and last residue. Fields, in order: clone size, J gene, D gene, V gene, CDR3 protein, CDR3 DNA. A D gene is named only where the DNA matches it firmly. A clone size is listed for some rows: how often the clone was seen (once, few, many), or a class if it is expanded.

size: .
J: TRBJ2-1
D: TRBD2
V: TRBV28
CDR3: CASSLWALAENEQFF
DNA: TGTGCCAGCAGTTTATGGGCACTAGCGGAAAATGAGCAGTTCTTC

size: .
J: TRBJ2-7
D: TRBD2
V: TRBV5-3
CDR3: CARSSHRGEGPDSEQYF
DNA: TGTGCCAGAAGCTCGCACCGGGGGGAGGGTCCGGATTCCGAGCAGTACTTC

size: .
J: TRBJ2-7
D: TRBD2
V: TRBV6-5
CDR3: CASSYEREGPYEQYF
DNA: TGTGCCAGCAGTTACGAGCGGGAGGGCCCCTACGAGCAGTACTTC

size: .
J: TRBJ1-1
D: .
V: TRBV10-3
CDR3: CAIGAALNTEAFF
DNA: TGTGCCATCGGGGCGGCCTTAAACACTGAAGCTTTCTTT

size: .
J: TRBJ1-2
D: .
V: TRBV28
CDR3: CASKDNFVDYGYTF
DNA: TGTGCCAGCAAGGACAACTTCGTGGACTATGGCTACACCTTC

size: .
J: TRBJ1-6
D: TRBD1
V: TRBV27
CDR3: CASSLFSGTANSPLHF
DNA: TGTGCCAGCAGTTTATTTTCCGGGACAGCTAATTCACCCCTCCACTTT

size: .
J: TRBJ2-3
D: .
V: TRBV27
CDR3: CASSFPGKAGVDTQYF
DNA: TGTGCCAGCAGTTTCCCCGGGAAGGCGGGCGTCGATACGCAGTATTTT

size: .
J: TRBJ2-7
D: .
V: TRBV5-1
CDR3: CASSLGTGSFSYEQYF
DNA: TGCGCCAGCAGCTTGGGGACGGGGTCCTTCTCCTACGAGCAGTACTTC

size: .
J: TRBJ2-2
D: .
V: TRBV10-3
CDR3: CAIKREGVDTGELFF
DNA: TGTGCCATCAAACGAGAGGGGGTGGACACCGGGGAGCTGTTTTTT

size: .
J: TRBJ1-5
D: TRBD1
V: TRBV30
CDR3: CAWADRGPNQPQHF
DNA: TGTGCCTGGGCCGACAGGGGTCCTAATCAGCCCCAGCATTTT

size: once
J: TRBJ1-1
D: .
V: TRBV19
CDR3: CASRTGGEGTEAFF
DNA: TGTGCCAGTCGAACTGGAGGGGAAGGCACTGAAGCTTTCTTT

size: .
J: TRBJ2-3
D: TRBD2
V: TRBV4-3
CDR3: CASSRGTSGFGDTQYF
DNA: TGCGCCAGCAGCCGAGGGACTAGCGGATTCGGGGATACGCAGTATTTT

size: .
J: TRBJ2-3
D: TRBD2
V: TRBV7-9
CDR3: CASSFGGEDTQYF
DNA: TGTGCCAGCAGCTTCGGGGGGGAAGATACGCAGTATTTT

size: .
J: TRBJ2-3
D: TRBD2
V: TRBV4-2
CDR3: CASSDGLAPSTDTQYF
DNA: TGTGCCAGCAGCGATGGACTAGCTCCCAGCACAGATACGCAGTATTTT

size: .
J: TRBJ1-1
D: .
V: TRBV4-2
CDR3: CASSQDRANTEAFF
DNA: TGTGCCAGCAGCCAAGACAGGGCCAACACTGAAGCTTTCTTT

size: .
J: TRBJ2-5
D: TRBD2
V: TRBV27
CDR3: CASSWASGRAAETQYF
DNA: TGTGCCAGCAGTTGGGCCAGCGGGAGGGCCGCAGAGACCCAGTACTTC

size: .
J: TRBJ1-2
D: TRBD1
V: TRBV19
CDR3: CASTLSRVVQGEGYTF
DNA: TGTGCCAGTACCCTCTCAAGGGTCGTCCAGGGGGAAGGCTACACCTTC

size: .
J: TRBJ1-3
D: .
V: TRBV5-8
CDR3: CASSLRSSSGNTIYF
DNA: TGTGCCAGCAGCTTGAGGAGCAGCTCTGGAAACACCATATATTTT

size: .
J: TRBJ1-2
D: .
V: TRBV28
CDR3: CASSSQGFGGYTF
DNA: TGTGCCAGCAGTTCCCAGGGATTCGGTGGCTACACCTTC

size: .
J: TRBJ2-7
D: TRBD1
V: TRBV15
CDR3: CATSRNRQGSYEQYF
DNA: TGTGCCACCAGCAGGAATAGACAGGGCTCCTACGAGCAGTACTTC

size: .
J: TRBJ2-4
D: TRBD2
V: TRBV4-2
CDR3: CASSQEVASGSSKNIQYF
DNA: TGTGCCAGCAGCCAAGAAGTGGCTAGCGGGAGTTCGAAAAACATTCAGTACTTC

size: .
J: TRBJ2-1
D: .
V: TRBV7-3
CDR3: CASSLGTSPHNEQFF
DNA: TGTGCCAGCAGCTTGGGGACAAGCCCCCACAATGAGCAGTTCTTC

size: .
J: TRBJ1-1
D: TRBD1
V: TRBV7-3
CDR3: CASSIQGDTEAFF
DNA: TGTGCCAGCAGTATACAGGGGGACACTGAAGCTTTCTTT

size: .
J: TRBJ1-5
D: TRBD1
V: TRBV19
CDR3: CASSPDRAQHF
DNA: TGTGCCAGTAGCCCGGACAGGGCCCAGCATTTT

size: .
J: TRBJ2-5
D: .
V: TRBV7-9
CDR3: CASSPPQGWETQYF
DNA: TGTGCCAGCAGCCCGCCCCAGGGGTGGGAGACCCAGTACTTC

size: .
J: TRBJ2-7
D: .
V: TRBV5-1
CDR3: CASSTSAGADYEQYF
DNA: TGCGCCAGCAGCACATCCGCGGGGGCCGACTACGAGCAGTACTTC

size: .
J: TRBJ2-5
D: .
V: TRBV4-2
CDR3: CASSQDRETQYF
DNA: TGTGCCAGCAGCCAAGACCGGGAGACCCAGTACTTC

size: .
J: TRBJ2-7
D: TRBD1
V: TRBV18
CDR3: CASSLADRGDEQYF
DNA: TGTGCCAGCTCACTAGCGGACAGGGGTGACGAGCAGTACTTC

size: .
J: TRBJ2-6
D: TRBD1
V: TRBV7-8
CDR3: CASSLSRTGPPTSSGANGLTF
DNA: TGTGCCAGCAGCTTAAGCAGGACAGGGCCACCAACATCCTCTGGGGCCAACGGCCTGACTTTC

size: .
J: TRBJ2-5
D: TRBD2
V: TRBV7-2
CDR3: CASSFGPGTSGVGETQYF
DNA: TGTGCCAGCAGCTTCGGCCCCGGGACTAGCGGGGTAGGAGAGACCCAGTACTTC

size: .
J: TRBJ1-1
D: .
V: TRBV7-2
CDR3: CASSLGAALNTEAFF
DNA: TGTGCCAGCAGCTTAGGTGCGGCGCTGAACACTGAAGCTTTCTTT

size: .
J: TRBJ1-2
D: .
V: TRBV7-8
CDR3: CASSLEGGNYGYTF
DNA: TGTGCCAGCAGCTTAGAAGGCGGGAACTATGGCTACACCTTC

size: few
J: TRBJ2-6
D: .
V: TRBV9
CDR3: CASSLGESSGANVLTF
DNA: TGTGCCAGCAGCCTAGGAGAGAGCTCTGGGGCCAACGTCCTGACTTTC

size: few
J: TRBJ2-2
D: .
V: TRBV6-5
CDR3: CASSDVGDTGELFF
DNA: TGTGCCAGCAGTGACGTCGGGGACACCGGGGAGCTGTTTTTT

size: .
J: TRBJ2-1
D: .
V: TRBV7-9
CDR3: CASSLWGQNSGYNEQFF
DNA: TGTGCCAGCAGCTTATGGGGGCAAAACTCAGGTTACAATGAGCAGTTCTTC

size: .
J: TRBJ1-2
D: TRBD1
V: TRBV28
CDR3: CASRTGTGLYGYTF
DNA: TGTGCCAGCAGGACCGGGACAGGGTTGTACGGATACACCTTC

size: .
J: TRBJ1-1
D: .
V: TRBV9
CDR3: CASSVNSGPNTEAFF
DNA: TGTGCCAGCAGCGTCAATTCAGGGCCAAACACTGAAGCTTTCTTT

size: .
J: TRBJ2-7
D: TRBD1
V: TRBV7-9
CDR3: CASSLVVGGIGEQYF
DNA: TGTGCCAGCAGCTTAGTTGTAGGGGGCATCGGCGAGCAGTACTTC

size: .
J: TRBJ2-3
D: .
V: TRBV19
CDR3: CASSMEGQSTDTQYF
DNA: TGTGCCAGTAGTATGGAGGGACAGAGCACAGATACGCAGTATTTT

size: once
J: TRBJ2-1
D: .
V: TRBV2
CDR3: CASSAQAGGSYNEQFF
DNA: TGTGCCAGCAGCGCTCAGGCGGGCGGCTCCTACAATGAGCAGTTCTTC

size: .
J: TRBJ2-6
D: TRBD1
V: TRBV7-9
CDR3: CASSWGQALLSGANVLTF
DNA: TGTGCCAGCAGCTGGGGACAGGCCCTCCTCTCTGGGGCCAACGTCCTGACTTTC

size: .
J: TRBJ2-7
D: .
V: TRBV13
CDR3: CASSLGPREQYF
DNA: TGTGCCAGCAGCTTAGGTCCGCGCGAGCAGTACTTC

size: .
J: TRBJ1-5
D: .
V: TRBV2
CDR3: CASKLRGPGADSNQPQHF
DNA: TGTGCCAGCAAATTACGCGGGCCAGGCGCTGATAGCAATCAGCCCCAGCATTTT

size: .
J: TRBJ2-7
D: TRBD1
V: TRBV2
CDR3: CASSVGRDRGTYEQYF
DNA: TGTGCCAGCAGTGTGGGGCGGGACAGGGGAACCTACGAGCAGTACTTC

size: once
J: TRBJ1-4
D: TRBD1
V: TRBV28
CDR3: CASSFPTGRNEKLFF
DNA: TGTGCCAGCAGTTTCCCGACAGGGCGTAATGAAAAACTGTTTTTT

size: few
J: TRBJ2-7
D: .
V: TRBV20-1
CDR3: CSASPSYEQYF
DNA: TGCAGTGCTAGCCCGTCCTACGAGCAGTACTTC

size: .
J: TRBJ2-2
D: TRBD2
V: TRBV7-6
CDR3: CASSPRAGGDTGELFF
DNA: TGTGCCAGCAGCCCGCGTGCGGGAGGGGACACCGGGGAGCTGTTTTTT

size: .
J: TRBJ2-1
D: TRBD2
V: TRBV7-9
CDR3: CASSLGSTSGSGNEQFF
DNA: TGTGCCAGCAGCTTAGGATCGACTAGCGGGAGTGGAAATGAGCAGTTCTTC

size: .
J: TRBJ2-7
D: .
V: TRBV11-1
CDR3: CASTQTGSYEQYF
DNA: TGTGCCAGCACCCAGACGGGCTCCTACGAGCAGTACTTC

size: .
J: TRBJ1-5
D: .
V: TRBV28
CDR3: CASSLPLQGSNQPQHF
DNA: TGTGCCAGCAGTCTGCCCCTTCAGGGGAGCAATCAGCCCCAGCATTTT

size: .
J: TRBJ1-5
D: .
V: TRBV19
CDR3: CASASGRGQPQHF
DNA: TGTGCCAGCGCATCGGGTAGGGGGCAGCCCCAGCATTTT

size: .
J: TRBJ2-2
D: TRBD2
V: TRBV19
CDR3: CASRSTSGRIGELFF
DNA: TGTGCCAGTAGGAGTACTAGCGGGAGGATCGGGGAGCTGTTTTTT

size: .
J: TRBJ1-1
D: .
V: TRBV5-4
CDR3: CASSEGTSGGGKAEAFF
DNA: TGTGCCAGCAGCGAAGGGACATCGGGCGGGGGGAAGGCTGAAGCTTTCTTT